These T cell receptor beta chains were read from a single sample in a study of graft-versus-host responses after intestinal transplantation. Produced via immunoSEQ multiplex PCR; TCRdb's table is partial and in-frame only. The sample carries tens of thousands of clones, about 90% recorded once. Their antigens are not known. The specimen comprised unstimulated CD8+ T cells sorted from spleen or lymph node cells, sampled before transplant. The receptors come from a human donor who was the organ donor for an intestinal transplant. The CDR3 runs from the conserved cysteine through the conserved F or W. Fields, in order: D gene, V gene, clone size, J gene, CDR3 protein, CDR3 DNA. D genes are given only for firm matches. For some rows the clone size is stated as once, few or many, or as a class when expanded; others skip it.

>-|TRBV5-6|-|TRBJ2-5
CASSWASSYQETQYF
TGTGCCAGCAGCTGGGCTAGCTCGTACCAAGAGACCCAGTACTTC
>-|TRBV6-5|-|TRBJ2-1
CASSETGRPNEQFF
TGTGCCAGCAGTGAGACAGGCCGGCCCAATGAGCAGTTCTTC
>-|TRBV5-4|-|TRBJ1-3
CASSPSVGNTIYF
TGTGCCAGCAGCCCGTCAGTGGGAAACACCATATATTTT
>-|TRBV7-9|once|TRBJ2-4
CASSWISDRKNIQYF
TGTGCCAGCAGCTGGATTTCGGACAGAAAAAACATTCAGTACTTC
>TRBD1|TRBV6-1|-|TRBJ2-2
CASSEGTGITGELFF
TGTGCCAGCAGTGAAGGGACAGGGATCACCGGGGAGCTGTTTTTT
>TRBD2|TRBV4-1|-|TRBJ2-5
CASSHLVTSEETQYF
TGCGCCAGCAGCCACCTAGTAACTAGCGAAGAGACCCAGTACTTC
>-|TRBV5-1|-|TRBJ2-2
CASSFARVNTGELFF
TGCGCCAGCAGCTTCGCCAGGGTCAACACCGGGGAGCTGTTTTTT
>TRBD1|TRBV27|-|TRBJ1-1
CASSLTPGQGWGAFF
TGTGCCAGCAGCCTCACCCCGGGACAGGGATGGGGAGCTTTCTTT
>-|TRBV5-4|-|TRBJ2-1
CASSLAQDRGEQFF
TGTGCCAGCAGCTTGGCCCAGGATCGGGGTGAGCAGTTCTTC
>-|TRBV19|-|TRBJ2-5
CASSIVKRDTETQYF
TGTGCCAGTAGTATAGTGAAAAGGGACACGGAGACCCAGTACTTC
>-|TRBV11-2|-|TRBJ1-5
CASSYGGDGDQPQHF
TGTGCCAGCAGCTACGGGGGGGACGGGGATCAGCCCCAGCATTTT
>-|TRBV18|-|TRBJ2-5
CASSPPGDETQYF
TGTGCCAGCTCACCACCAGGGGATGAGACCCAGTACTTC
>-|TRBV28|-|TRBJ1-4
CASSAIGGGEKLFF
TGTGCCAGCAGCGCGATAGGGGGGGGAGAAAAACTGTTTTTT
>-|TRBV9|-|TRBJ2-2
CASSVGGTGELFF
TGTGCCAGCAGCGTAGGCGGAACCGGGGAGCTGTTTTTT
>-|TRBV11-2|-|TRBJ2-2
CASSLEAGLDGELFF
TGTGCCAGCAGCTTAGAGGCTGGTCTAGACGGGGAGCTGTTTTTT
>-|TRBV5-4|-|TRBJ2-1
CASSLLNEQFF
TGTGCCAGCAGCCTACTTAATGAGCAGTTCTTC